This entry concerns a single TCR beta chain. Its antigen is still unknown. J gave up 4 bases and V 3 bases, and 8 bases lay outside the gene matches. CDR1 and CDR2 (germline): SGHNT, YYREEE (reference sequence). The CDR3 has 15 amino acids. The study ran its PCR with 60 Vbeta and 13 Jbeta primers. Assay: immunoSEQ multiplex PCR; the TCRdb copy retains only in-frame clones and omits some. The sample lists about 190,000 clones, around 81% seen once, with around 2% in the top ten. This sample stems from a study of cytomegalovirus exposure and HLA in healthy donors. Notes on the study in general: Testing in vitro showed a few CMV-associated chains specific for CMV antigens. Reportedly, HLA-A and HLA-B alleles of most subjects were accurately predicted from TCR beta.

Regarding donors, all were healthy bone marrow donors. The TCR originated in a woman under 30 in good health and CMV-seropositive. What was sequenced was PBMCs. This chain joins TRBV5-4 and TRBJ2-5, with 8 bases that match TRBD2. The CDR3 sequence is CASSSTTGTRETQYF. As DNA, the CDR3 is TGTGCCAGCAGCTCGACCACGGGGACTAGAGAGACCCAGTACTTC.